One sample yielded the 6 T cell receptor beta chains listed below, sequenced in a study of OX40 agonist ivuxolimab in advanced cancers. Here immunoSEQ multiplex PCR was the method, and the copy in TCRdb shows in-frame clones only, minus some. The profile shows 90,000 to 100,000 clones, around 85% of them singletons. The sample consisted of CD4+ or CD8+ T cells sorted from blood, taken in a trial of the OX40 agonist ivuxolimab. The receptor set was obtained from an adult with an advanced solid tumor such as melanoma, head and neck, liver or kidney cancer.

CDR3 loop: CASSTGPSGVLNTGELFF. CDR3 in DNA: TGTGCCAGCAGCACCGGTCCTAGCGGGGTACTAAACACCGGGGAGCTGTTTTTT. The J gene is TRBJ2-2, the V gene TRBV5-4; TRBD2 matches 9 bases. V lost 4 bases and J lost 2; bases outside the gene matches: 12. CDR1 is SGHNT and CDR2 is YYREEE in the germline V gene (reference sequence). The CDR3 has 18 amino acids.

This chain uses TRBV6-5 with TRBJ1-4; 10 bases are shared with TRBD1. The germline V gene encodes CDR1 MNHEY and CDR2 SVGAGI. V shed 6 bases and J 7 bases; nucleotides not matched to a gene: 8. The CDR3 contains 15 residues. The CDR3 nucleotides read TGTGCCAGCAGACCCGCGACAGGGGGCTCTGAAAAACTGTTTTTT. Protein sequence: CASRPATGGSEKLFF.

This chain joins TRBV6-5 and TRBJ2-1; 9 bases match TRBD1. V was pared by 6 bases and J by 4 bases, with 7 bases of the junction left unmatched. The CDR3 runs 15 residues. Germline values: CDR1 MNHEY, CDR2 SVGAGI. Written as DNA, the CDR3 is TGTGCCAGCAGGCGAGAAGGGACAGGGTACAATGAGCAGTTCTTC. Translation gives CASRREGTGYNEQFF.

The chain recombines TRBV28 with TRBJ2-7; D ambiguous. The CDR3 spans 15 residues. V lost 3 bases and J 0 bases, leaving 12 bases between the germline ends. Looked up from germline, CDR1 is MDHEN and CDR2 is SYDVKM. CDR3 DNA: TGTGCCAGCAGTTTTCCGGGCGGATTCTCCTACGAGCAGTACTTC. This gives the protein CASSFPGGFSYEQYF.

The rearrangement joins TRBV18 to TRBJ1-4, with D perhaps TRBD1 (5 bases). This CDR3 region has 16 residues. The V gene's germline CDR1 is KGHSH and CDR2 LQKENI. V was clipped by 3 bases and J by 9 bases, with 20 bases between them. The CDR3 sequence: CASSPPLLQGLKKLFF. The DNA of the CDR3 is TGTGCCAGCTCACCGCCCCTACTCCAGGGATTGAAAAAACTGTTTTTT.

This chain uses TRBV2 with TRBJ1-3, with a possible D match to TRBD1 (6 bases). V was cut by 5 bases and J by 0 bases, with 11 bases left in between. CDR3 length: 15 residues. Germline values: CDR1 SNHLY, CDR2 FYNNEI. CDR3 loop: CASSTRGTSGNTIYF. The CDR3 DNA reads as TGTGCCAGCAGTACAAGGGGGACCTCTGGAAACACCATATATTTT.